The sequence of this T cell receptor beta chain was determined in a study of T cells in Graves' hyperthyroidism and ophthalmopathy. Study as a whole: Peripheral blood was collected at initial diagnosis, before any treatment.

Amplified regions were TCR beta CDR3 sequences from RNA transcripts. HTBI primers were the set used in a first-round RT-PCR of the TCR CDR3. From the multiplex PCR reads, TCRdb called clonotypes with MiXCR, one entry per CDR3 protein. The table includes hundreds of thousands of distinct CDR3 sequences, less than 15% detected once. Disease duration under 2 months; hyperthyroidism patients were aged 18 to 65. Diagnosis relied on clinical symptoms, serum thyroxine and TRAb, thyroid ultrasound and orbital computed tomography. The V end was cut by 4 bases, the J end by 1 base, with 10 bases between. Germline V gene lookup returns CDR1 SGHAT and CDR2 FQDESV (reference sequence). This CDR3 has 14 residues.

The sample taken for sequencing was blood. The source of this sequence is a woman under 30 with Graves' hyperthyroidism. The chain carries TRBV11-1 and TRBJ2-5; tentative D call: TRBD2 (5 bases). The CDR3 sequence: CASSWTGSQETQYF. The DNA of the CDR3 is TGTGCCAGCAGCTGGACGGGGTCCCAAGAGACCCAGTACTTC.